Listed below are T cell receptor beta chains from one sample, sequenced in a study of T cells in Graves' hyperthyroidism and ophthalmopathy. From the multiplex PCR reads, TCRdb called clonotypes with MiXCR, one entry per CDR3 protein. Found here are roughly 560,000 distinct CDR3 sequences, roughly 15% of them singletons; the top ten hold roughly 4.3%. The specimen was blood. These receptors were taken from a woman in her 40s with Graves' ophthalmopathy. Each CDR3 is given without its conserved first and last residue. Fields, in order: V gene, J gene, CDR3 protein.

TRBV28	TRBJ2-7	ASDPGGSGTIYEQY
TRBV20-1	TRBJ1-3	SARGAGAAGNTIY
TRBV7-9	TRBJ2-7	ASSRGQVSSYEQY
TRBV7-8	TRBJ1-1	ASIPPRGTEAF
TRBV28	TRBJ2-2	ASSLSAAILRGELF
TRBV2	TRBJ2-7	ASSVIRTYEQY
TRBV2	TRBJ1-5	ASSGNLGQPQH
TRBV5-1	TRBJ2-2	ASSLDSLGELF
TRBV28	TRBJ1-2	ASSLSGTGPGYT
TRBV5-1	TRBJ2-5	ASRFEVLETQY
TRBV12-3/TRBV12-4	TRBJ1-5	ASSLGKYSNQPQH
TRBV6-2/TRBV6-3	TRBJ2-7	ASANGGNSYEQY
TRBV11-2	TRBJ2-7	ASSLEGAGPYEQY
TRBV13	TRBJ1-1	ASSSPGDTEAF
TRBV4-2	TRBJ1-1	ASSQGRGRQDTEAF
TRBV24-1	TRBJ2-7	ATSDPARTGGSYEQY
TRBV14	TRBJ1-1	ASSPGGGVRAEAF
TRBV6-1	TRBJ1-1	ASSASGGFAF
TRBV5-1	TRBJ2-5	ASSLSLDAQETQY
TRBV10-3	TRBJ1-1	AISEGQGVEAF
TRBV6-2/TRBV6-3	TRBJ1-5	ASSSPGTPSLAQH
TRBV14	TRBJ2-2	ASSPLTSANTGELF
TRBV6-1	TRBJ2-2	ASQDGNTGELF
TRBV10-2	TRBJ2-7	ASRNIAGSDEQY
TRBV20-1	TRBJ1-1	SASGSGNTEAF
TRBV24-1	TRBJ2-6	ATSENTGFGANVLT
TRBV30	TRBJ2-6	ASPRAAGANVLT
TRBV28	TRBJ1-1	ASSLTAQGAGTEAF
TRBV6-2/TRBV6-3	TRBJ2-3	ASSHPVLEVTDTQY
TRBV11-2	TRBJ1-1	ASSYYLGTGPYTEAF
TRBV29-1	TRBJ2-7	SVESSSGSFYEQY
TRBV24-1	TRBJ2-5	ATSNPRNRGVETQY
TRBV7-8	TRBJ2-7	ASSTSGTSGEQY
TRBV5-1	TRBJ1-1	ASSLDGQKNTEAF
TRBV11-2	TRBJ2-7	ASSFLAGPTSYEQY